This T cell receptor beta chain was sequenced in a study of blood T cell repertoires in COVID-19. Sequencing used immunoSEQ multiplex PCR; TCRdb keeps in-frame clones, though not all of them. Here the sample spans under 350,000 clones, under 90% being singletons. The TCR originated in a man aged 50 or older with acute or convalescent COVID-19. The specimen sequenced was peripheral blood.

The DNA of the CDR3 is TGTGCCAGCAGCCAAGGTTGGCCACAGGGAGCTTTCTTT. Translation gives CASSQGWPQGAFF. The V gene is TRBV14, the J gene TRBJ1-1, with a weak D call TRBD1 (6 bases). In germline, CDR1 is SGHDN, CDR2 FVKESK. The ends were cut back, 1 base at V and 10 bases at J, with 13 bases in the middle. The CDR3 runs to 13 residues.